This entry describes one T cell receptor (beta chain). Its specificity is not known. The source of the sample is a study of cytomegalovirus exposure and HLA in healthy donors. In the study overall: HLA-typed donors were the source of 86 million or so unique TCRs held in an early data release. Study-level points and caveats: Rare TCR sequences dominated, though some public TCRs recurred in many donors. V- and J-gene trimming of TCR beta was linked (in a later analysis) to a missense DCLRE1C variant.

Researchers ran the PCR with 60 Vbeta and 13 Jbeta primers. Here immunoSEQ multiplex PCR was the method, and the copy in TCRdb shows in-frame clones only, minus some. The sample carries about 61,000 clones, around 92% recorded once. The V gene's germline CDR1 is LNHDA and CDR2 SQIVND (reference sequence). V was cut by 3 bases and J by 7 bases, with 13 bases left in between. The CDR3 is 15 residues long. The chain uses TRBV19 and TRBJ1-6; D is ambiguous. The TCR originated in a man younger than 45 in good health and CMV-seropositive. The material sequenced was PBMCs. CDR3 in DNA: TGTGCCAGTAGTATGTCGACGGGTCGGAATTCACCCCTCCACTTT. Its protein product is CASSMSTGRNSPLHF.